Listed here are 24 T cell receptor beta chains from one sample, sequenced in a study of blood T cell repertoires in COVID-19. This table comes from immunoSEQ multiplex PCR, and its TCRdb copy is limited to in-frame clones, with some not included. The sample has approximately 380,000 clones, about nine tenths seen once. Input material: PBMCs or T cells enriched from blood (not recorded which). These receptors were obtained from a woman in her thirties or forties who had been exposed to COVID-19.

This chain uses TRBV10-2 with TRBJ2-1; the D gene is possibly TRBD2 (7 bases). The germline V gene has CDR1 WSHSY and CDR2 SAAADI. Trimming shortened V by 4 bases and J by 9 bases, and 16 bases separated the two germline ends. The CDR3 totals 14 residues. CDR3 residues: CASSVLRGAGEQFF. CDR3 sequence (DNA): TGCGCCAGCAGTGTTTTACGGGGGGCTGGTGAGCAGTTCTTC.

The rearrangement links TRBV6-5 to TRBJ1-2; 7 bases are shared with TRBD1. The germline V gene has CDR1 MNHEY and CDR2 SVGAGI. V was clipped by 6 bases and J by 2 bases; unmatched bases: 9. The length of the CDR3 is 15 residues. DNA for the CDR3: TGTGCCAGCAGAAACTCGGGACAGACAAACTATGGCTACACCTTC. This translates into CASRNSGQTNYGYTF.

The chain uses TRBV2 and TRBJ2-5; 7 bases match TRBD2. Germline V lookup: CDR1 SNHLY, CDR2 FYNNEI. V shed 5 bases and J 5 bases; nucleotides not matched to a gene: 11. The CDR3 has 15 amino acids. CDR3 loop: CASSPGGLPRETQYF. The CDR3 DNA sequence: TGTGCCAGCAGTCCGGGGGGACTTCCCAGGGAGACCCAGTACTTC.

In its sample, this clone was seen once. The chain links TRBV5-6 to TRBJ2-7, with TRBD2 as a possible D gene (6 bases). The germline gives CDR1 SGHDT, CDR2 YYEEEE. V was cut by 4 bases and J by 2 bases, with 13 bases left in between. The CDR3 loop spans 14 amino acids. The CDR3 here is CASSPKGGPYEQYF. CDR3 DNA: TGTGCCAGCAGCCCCAAGGGAGGCCCCTACGAGCAGTACTTC.

Concerning this clone: The same CDR3 arises from other DNA sequences in this sample as well. The chain recombines TRBV5-1 with TRBJ2-1; 10 bases are shared with TRBD1. J lost 1 base, V lost 4 bases, and 2 bases had no gene match. Germline CDR1 and CDR2: SGHRS and YFSETQ. This CDR3 has 15 amino acids. CDR3 bases: TGCGCCAGCAGCCCGGGACAGGGGTCCTACAATGAGCAGTTCTTC. Its protein product is CASSPGQGSYNEQFF.

This sequence joins TRBV7-9 and TRBJ2-1; tentative D call: TRBD2 (6 bases). The germline V and J ends were trimmed by 7 bases and 8 bases, with 21 bases remaining between them. CDR1 and CDR2 from the germline V gene are SEHNR and FQNEAQ (reference sequence). CDR3 length equals 15 residues. CDR3: CASTRNRELIHEQFF. The DNA for the CDR3 is TGTGCCAGCACTAGAAACCGGGAGTTAATCCATGAGCAGTTCTTC.

The chain uses TRBV6-5 and TRBJ1-4; D is ambiguous. Deletions cut 6 bases from V and 8 bases from J, with 16 bases between. This CDR3 is 14 amino acids long. The germline V gene encodes CDR1 MNHEY and CDR2 SVGAGI. The CDR3 DNA reads TGTGCCAGCAGGAGCACGGGTGGGAGCGAAAAACTGTTTTTT. It specifies CASRSTGGSEKLFF.

This clone was seen just once. The V gene is TRBV14, the J gene TRBJ2-5, with 10 bases identical to TRBD2. Germline assignment: CDR1 SGHDN and CDR2 FVKESK. The CDR3 contains 15 residues. V gave up 4 bases and J gave up 1 base; unmatched junction bases: 3. This CDR3 is CASSLGLAVQETQYF. CDR3 coding DNA: TGTGCCAGCAGCCTAGGACTAGCGGTCCAAGAGACCCAGTACTTC.

The V and J genes are TRBV24-1 and TRBJ1-2; no firm D call. From germline, CDR1 is KGHDR and CDR2 SFDVKD. The CDR3 has 13 amino acids. Trimming took 2 bases from V and 6 from J, leaving 9 bases between them. CDR3 protein: CATSDYYEDGYTF. CDR3 sequence (DNA): TGTGCCACCAGTGATTACTACGAGGATGGCTACACCTTC.

The gene calls are TRBV30 and TRBJ1-1; the match to TRBD1 covers 7 bases. J gave up 5 bases and V 4 bases, and 4 bases lay outside the gene matches. This CDR3 spans 12 amino acids. Per the germline V gene, CDR1 is GTSNPN and CDR2 is SVGIG (reference sequence). CDR3 nucleotides: TGTGCCTGGACGCAACAGGGGACTGAAGCTTTCTTT. This encodes CAWTQQGTEAFF.

The chain employs TRBV7-9 and TRBJ1-2, with D perhaps matching TRBD1 (6 bases). Trimming removed 5 bases at V and 8 bases at J, with 12 bases between. The CDR3 has 12 residues. CDR1 and CDR2 (germline): SEHNR, FQNEAQ (reference sequence). CDR3 region: CASSPQGGGYTF. Written as DNA, the CDR3 is TGTGCCAGCAGCCCACAGGGTGGGGGCTACACCTTC.

The CDR3 DNA is TGTGCCAGCAGCCCTAGCCCAACCCCTTCCGAGCAGTACTTC. It translates to CASSPSPTPSEQYF. The chain recombines TRBV7-3 with TRBJ2-7; tentatively, D is TRBD2 (5 bases). Germline assignment: CDR1 SGHTA and CDR2 FQGTGA. V lost 5 bases and J 6 bases, leaving 17 bases between the germline ends. The CDR3 runs 14 residues.

The rearrangement links TRBV19 to TRBJ2-3, with 10 bases that match TRBD2. V was clipped by 4 bases and J by 1 base; unmatched bases: 8. Germline V gene data show CDR1 as LNHDA and CDR2 as SQIVND (reference sequence). This CDR3 is 17 amino acids long. The CDR3: CASSSSLGTSGTDTQYF. The CDR3 bases are TGTGCCAGTAGTAGCAGCTTGGGGACTAGCGGCACAGATACGCAGTATTTT.

This clone appeared a single time. The chain combines TRBV7-8 with TRBJ1-2, with a weak D call TRBD1 (6 bases). CDR1 SGHVS and CDR2 FQNEAQ come from the germline V gene. The V and J ends lost 5 bases and 0 bases respectively, with 19 bases between them. This CDR3 is 17 amino acids long. This chain's CDR3 is CASSPREGRGANYGYTF. The CDR3 coding sequence is TGTGCCAGCAGCCCGCGTGAAGGCAGGGGAGCTAACTATGGCTACACCTTC.

The rearrangement uses TRBV29-1 and TRBJ1-4; 7 positions match TRBD1. V lost 1 base and J lost 5; bases outside the gene matches: 7. Germline values: CDR1 SQVTM, CDR2 ANQGSEA. CDR3 length: 15 amino acids. The CDR3 DNA sequence: TGCAGCGTTGAAGCTCGGGACAGCCAGAATGAAAAACTGTTTTTT. Translating it yields CSVEARDSQNEKLFF.

The V gene is TRBV5-1, the J gene TRBJ1-2; tentatively, D is TRBD1 (6 bases). The CDR3 runs to 13 residues. The germline CDR1 and CDR2 sequences are SGHRS and YFSETQ. The ends were cut back, 0 bases at V and 6 bases at J, with 9 bases in the middle. In nucleotides, the CDR3 is TGCGCCAGCAGCTTGGAGGGGGAAAATGGCTACACCTTC. It codes for CASSLEGENGYTF.

The V call is TRBV11-1, the J call TRBJ1-1, with D unclear. V was pared by 4 bases and J by 0 bases, with 9 bases between. The CDR3 has 14 residues. The germline gives CDR1 SGHAT, CDR2 FQDESV (reference sequence). The CDR3 bases are TGTGCCAGCAGCTCCGTTGGGCTGAACACTGAAGCTTTCTTT. This codes for CASSSVGLNTEAFF.

The V and J genes are TRBV7-6 and TRBJ2-1; 11 positions match TRBD2. Germline trimming cut 5 bases from V and 5 bases from J; bases unmatched to any gene: 5. Germline CDR1 and CDR2: SGHVS and FNYEAQ. CDR3 size: 15 residues. CDR3 DNA sequence: TGTGCCAGCAGCCACTTACTAGCGGGAGACAATGAGCAGTTCTTC. Translated: CASSHLLAGDNEQFF.

The V gene is TRBV3-1 (or the pseudogene TRBV3-2), the J gene TRBJ1-2, with TRBD1 as a possible D gene (5 bases). CDR3 length equals 13 residues. Germline-derived CDR1 and CDR2 are LGHDT and YNNKEL (reference sequence). V dropped 0 bases and J dropped 8 bases, with 10 bases sitting between them. As DNA, the CDR3 is TGTGCCAGCAGCCAAGATAGGGGCTGGGGCTACACCTTC. Encoded protein: CASSQDRGWGYTF.

The chain combines TRBV7-9 with TRBJ1-6; TRBD1 matches at 8 bases. Germline V lookup: CDR1 SEHNR, CDR2 FQNEAQ (reference sequence). CDR3 size: 15 residues. The trim removed 4 bases at V and 4 bases at J, leaving 3 bases unmatched. DNA for the CDR3: TGTGCCAGCAGCTCAGGGACAGGTTATAATTCACCCCTCCACTTT. Translating gives CASSSGTGYNSPLHF.

This chain links TRBV5-1 with TRBJ2-2, with 9 bases that match TRBD1. Trimming cost V 3 bases and J 0 bases; bases outside gene matches: 6. Per the germline V gene, CDR1 is SGHRS and CDR2 is YFSETQ. CDR3 size: 17 residues. CDR3 sequence reads: CASSSSRDRANTGELFF. The CDR3 DNA sequence: TGCGCCAGCAGCTCCTCCCGGGACAGGGCGAACACCGGGGAGCTGTTTTTT.

The genes are TRBV2 and TRBJ1-5; D is perhaps TRBD1 (6 bases). Germline-derived CDR1 and CDR2 are SNHLY and FYNNEI. V gave up 3 bases and J gave up 2 bases, with 14 bases separating them. CDR3 size: 16 residues. The CDR3 sequence is CASSDPLGGGNQPQHF. The CDR3 nucleotides are TGTGCCAGCAGTGATCCTCTAGGGGGGGGCAATCAGCCCCAGCATTTT.

The V and J genes are TRBV6-2 or TRBV6-3 and TRBJ1-2, with D unresolved. The CDR3 contains 13 residues. V was trimmed by 0 bases and J by 8 bases, leaving 10 bases between them. Germline V gives CDR1 MNHEY, CDR2 SVGEGT. The CDR3 region is CASSYSNVRGYTF. CDR3 nucleotide sequence: TGTGCCAGCAGTTACTCGAATGTACGGGGCTACACCTTC.

The chain recombines TRBV7-2 with TRBJ1-4; D is possibly TRBD1 (6 bases). This CDR3 spans 16 amino acids. Looked up from germline, CDR1 is SGHTA and CDR2 is FQGNSA. With 3 bases removed from V and 3 bases from J, the gap between germline ends came to 14 bases. The CDR3: CASSLRGGGPNEKLFF. The CDR3, as DNA: TGTGCCAGCAGCTTGCGGGGAGGGGGGCCTAATGAAAAACTGTTTTTT.